A selection of T cell receptor beta chains follows, all from one sample in a study of CD4+ T cells in melanoma. Profiled with immunoSEQ multiplex PCR; TCRdb holds only in-frame clones, not every one. The sample gives approximately 16,000 clones, over 80% of which show up once; about 6.4% is in the top ten. Sequencing used cells from a culture (not recorded whether cultured in vitro). These receptors were taken from a human donor with melanoma. The CDR3 runs from the conserved cysteine through the conserved F or W. D genes are given only for firm matches. Clone size is stated in some rows and not others, as once, few, many or a class when expanded.

V,D,size,J,CDR3,DNA
TRBV4-1,NA,few,TRBJ2-7,CASSQDGLSYEQYF,TGCGCCAGCAGCCAAGACGGGTTATCCTACGAGCAGTACTTC
TRBV30,NA,NA,TRBJ2-7,CAWTRGDSYEQYF,TGTGCCTGGACCCGCGGGGACTCCTACGAGCAGTACTTC
TRBV6-1,NA,NA,TRBJ1-6,CASRRDPAGGSPLHF,TGTGCCAGCAGGAGGGACCCGGCGGGGGGTTCACCCCTCCACTTT
TRBV7-9,NA,NA,TRBJ1-5,CASSLQGDQPQHF,TGTGCCAGCAGCTTGCAAGGGGATCAGCCCCAGCATTTT
TRBV10-3,NA,NA,TRBJ2-5,CAISSAQETQYF,TGTGCCATCAGTTCTGCCCAAGAGACCCAGTACTTC
TRBV19,NA,NA,TRBJ2-5,CASSIGPTQETQYF,TGTGCCAGTAGTATCGGGCCTACGCAAGAGACCCAGTACTTC
TRBV19,NA,NA,TRBJ1-5,CASSIYYSESNQPQHF,TGTGCCAGTAGTATATATTACAGCGAGAGCAATCAGCCCCAGCATTTT
TRBV7-3,NA,NA,TRBJ1-1,CASSLYSGTEAFF,TGTGCCAGCAGCTTATATTCGGGTACTGAAGCTTTCTTT
TRBV4-1,NA,NA,TRBJ1-6,CASSQWVPLNSPLHF,TGCGCCAGCAGCCAATGGGTCCCCTTGAATTCACCCCTCCACTTT
TRBV30,NA,NA,TRBJ1-3,CAWSPVAGNTIYF,TGTGCCTGGAGTCCCGTGGCTGGAAACACCATATATTTT
TRBV7-8,NA,NA,TRBJ1-1,CASSLGWQTTEAFF,TGTGCCAGCAGCTTAGGTTGGCAAACCACTGAAGCTTTCTTT
TRBV11-2,NA,NA,TRBJ1-2,CASSPDRYYGYTF,TGTGCCAGCAGCCCCGACAGGTACTATGGCTACACCTTC
TRBV5-1,NA,NA,TRBJ1-5,CASSPSWSPQPQHF,TGCGCCAGCAGCCCCTCGTGGAGTCCACAGCCCCAGCATTTT
TRBV5-1,NA,NA,TRBJ1-2,CASSLGDLGYYGYTF,TGCGCCAGCAGCTTGGGGGACCTCGGCTACTATGGCTACACCTTC
TRBV5-4,NA,few,TRBJ2-2,CASSPVMSDTGELFF,TGTGCCAGCAGCCCCGTGATGAGCGACACCGGGGAGCTGTTTTTT
TRBV2,TRBD1,NA,TRBJ1-1,CAIPGQNEKYTEAFF,TGTGCCATACCGGGACAGAACGAAAAATACACTGAAGCTTTCTTT
TRBV5-1,TRBD2,NA,TRBJ2-3,CASDGGSTDTQYF,TGCGCCAGCGACGGGGGGAGCACAGATACGCAGTATTTT
TRBV5-1,TRBD1,once,TRBJ1-2,CASSLGDRALRGYTF,TGCGCCAGCAGCTTGGGGGACAGGGCCCTCCGGGGCTACACCTTC
TRBV6-5,NA,few,TRBJ1-1,CASSYWQGGSAFF,TGTGCCAGCAGTTACTGGCAGGGCGGTTCGGCTTTCTTT
TRBV2,TRBD2,NA,TRBJ2-5,CASVRDRGGQETQYF,TGTGCCAGCGTTAGGGACCGGGGGGGTCAAGAGACCCAGTACTTC
TRBV6-1,NA,NA,TRBJ1-5,CASSRLPSGQPQHF,TGTGCCAGCAGCAGACTACCATCGGGCCAGCCCCAGCATTTT
TRBV14,NA,NA,TRBJ2-1,CASSGQLSSNEQFF,TGTGCCAGCAGCGGGCAGTTGTCAAGCAATGAGCAGTTCTTC
TRBV30,NA,NA,TRBJ1-3,CAWSGTARNTIYF,TGTGCCTGGAGTGGGACAGCGCGAAACACCATATATTTT
TRBV4-1,NA,NA,TRBJ2-1,CASSQGGRGGYNEQFF,TGCGCCAGCAGCCAAGGGGGTAGAGGGGGCTACAATGAGCAGTTCTTC
TRBV7-2,NA,NA,TRBJ2-7,CASRSLGLGRASSYEQYF,TGTGCCAGCAGATCCCTTGGGCTAGGCAGGGCCTCTTCCTACGAGCAGTACTTC
TRBV4-1,TRBD2,NA,TRBJ2-1,CASSRGSGGSSYNEQFF,TGCGCCAGCAGCCGGGGTAGCGGGGGGAGCTCCTACAATGAGCAGTTCTTC
TRBV21-1,NA,NA,TRBJ1-6,CASSGMRLNSPLHF,TGTGCCAGCAGCGGTATGAGGCTTAATTCACCCCTCCACTTT
TRBV2,NA,NA,TRBJ2-7,CASQTGETARSYEQYF,TGTGCCAGCCAGACTGGAGAGACAGCTCGCAGCTACGAGCAGTACTTC
TRBV5-5,NA,once,TRBJ2-1,CASSPGATRNNEQFF,TGTGCCAGCAGCCCGGGGGCTACGAGGAACAATGAGCAGTTCTTC
TRBV2,NA,few,TRBJ1-2,CASYDEAVPNYGYTF,TGTGCCAGCTATGATGAGGCAGTCCCTAACTATGGCTACACCTTC
TRBV9,TRBD1,NA,TRBJ2-7,CASSRDRGSYEQYF,TGTGCCAGCAGCAGAGACAGGGGATCCTACGAGCAGTACTTC
TRBV7-8,NA,NA,TRBJ2-5,CASSRSGRPSGETQYF,TGTGCCAGCAGCCGTTCGGGGAGGCCGTCGGGAGAGACCCAGTACTTC
TRBV6-5,NA,medium-sized,TRBJ1-2,CASSYGAGGFYGYTF,TGTGCCAGCAGTTACGGCGCAGGCGGATTCTATGGCTACACCTTC
TRBV11-2,NA,NA,TRBJ1-1,CASSRLDGVNTEAFF,TGTGCCAGCAGCCGGTTGGACGGAGTGAACACTGAAGCTTTCTTT
TRBV7-3,NA,NA,TRBJ2-4,CASSLSYGNIQYF,TGTGCCAGCAGCCTCTCCTACGGGAACATTCAGTACTTC
TRBV13,NA,few,TRBJ2-1,CASSLDLGADNEQFF,TGTGCCAGCAGCTTAGATCTAGGGGCCGACAATGAGCAGTTCTTC
TRBV11-2,NA,NA,TRBJ1-1,CASSLKQVSSEAFF,TGTGCCAGCAGCTTAAAGCAGGTCTCGTCTGAAGCTTTCTTT
TRBV5-8,TRBD2,NA,TRBJ2-5,CASSLRLAGGETQYF,TGTGCCAGCAGCTTGCGACTAGCGGGTGGAGAGACCCAGTACTTC
TRBV5-4,NA,NA,TRBJ1-1,CASSRDRSYTEAFF,TGTGCCAGCAGCCGAGACCGGTCGTACACTGAAGCTTTCTTT
TRBV5-1,NA,NA,TRBJ1-4,CASSLVASNEKLFF,TGCGCCAGCAGCCTGGTGGCAAGTAATGAAAAACTGTTTTTT
TRBV5-1,TRBD1,NA,TRBJ2-5,CASSLKTTGGWETQYF,TGCGCCAGCAGCTTGAAGACGACAGGGGGGTGGGAGACCCAGTACTTC
TRBV27,TRBD1,once,TRBJ1-2,CASSSYYRGVSRGYTF,TGTGCCAGCAGTTCTTACTACAGGGGGGTGTCTCGTGGCTACACCTTC
TRBV7-6,TRBD1,NA,TRBJ2-7,CASSLKAGGSEQYF,TGTGCCAGCAGCTTAAAGGCAGGGGGCAGCGAGCAGTACTTC
TRBV10-1,NA,NA,TRBJ2-7,CASSPGYYEQYF,TGCGCCAGCAGTCCTGGATACTACGAGCAGTACTTC
TRBV6-5,NA,NA,TRBJ1-5,CASRRDALGGSPQHF,TGTGCCAGCAGGAGAGACGCGCTAGGGGGTTCGCCCCAGCATTTT
TRBV10-3,NA,few,TRBJ1-3,CAISRQPPGNTIYF,TGTGCCATCAGCCGACAGCCGCCTGGAAACACCATATATTTT
TRBV28,NA,NA,TRBJ1-1,CASKGTEAFF,TGTGCCAGCAAGGGGACTGAAGCTTTCTTT
TRBV7-6,NA,NA,TRBJ1-3,CASRNEGGTGNTIYF,TGTGCCAGCAGGAACGAAGGAGGGACTGGAAACACCATATATTTT
TRBV15,TRBD1,NA,TRBJ1-2,CATGTGGSRGYTF,TGTGCCACGGGAACAGGGGGCTCGCGGGGCTACACCTTC
TRBV21-1,NA,few,TRBJ1-4,CASSKKAQINEKLFF,TGTGCCAGCAGCAAGAAGGCACAGATTAATGAAAAACTGTTTTTT
TRBV4-1,TRBD1,NA,TRBJ1-1,CASSQDRDRGAAEAFF,TGCGCCAGCAGCCAAGATAGGGACAGGGGTGCGGCTGAAGCTTTCTTT
TRBV19,NA,NA,TRBJ1-2,CASSLDRATNYGYTF,TGTGCCAGTAGCCTGGACAGAGCCACAAACTATGGCTACACCTTC